This T cell receptor (beta chain) is drawn from a study of blood T cell repertoires in COVID-19. The germline gives CDR1 MNHEY, CDR2 SVGAGI. The CDR3 runs to 13 residues. Trimming shortened V by 6 bases and J by 4 bases, and 12 bases separated the two germline ends. Sequenced by immunoSEQ multiplex PCR; TCRdb stores in-frame clones only, minus some. The sample includes roughly 140,000 clones, roughly nine tenths seen only once; the top ten take 2.4%. The chain employs TRBV6-5 and TRBJ1-1; TRBD1 is a possible D gene (5 bases). This clonotype was sampled from a woman between 65 and 79 years old with acute or convalescent COVID-19. The sample was peripheral blood. The CDR3 reads CASRQGLGTEAFF. The CDR3 nucleotides read TGTGCCAGCAGGCAGGGACTGGGCACTGAAGCTTTCTTT.